This T cell receptor (beta chain) stems from a study of OX40 agonist ivuxolimab in advanced cancers. In the study overall: Of mixed ages from about 23 to 90 and averaging 60 years, the group was roughly 83% male.

TCRdb's copy holds only in-frame clones and misses some; the assay was immunoSEQ multiplex PCR. The table includes about 56,000 clones, 80% to 90% detected once. There are a few counts of this clone. This CDR3 spans 14 amino acids. From germline, CDR1 is WSHSY and CDR2 SAAADI. The J segment lost 5 bases and the V segment lost 10 bases, leaving 7 bases of the junction unmatched. This sample comprised CD4+ or CD8+ T cells sorted from blood, obtained in a trial of the OX40 agonist ivuxolimab. The source is an adult with an advanced solid tumor such as melanoma, head and neck, liver or kidney cancer. The chain employs TRBV10-2 and TRBJ2-7; 14 nucleotides match TRBD2. CDR3 coding DNA: TGCGCCACCTCCGGGACTAGCGGGGGACACGAGCAGTACTTC. Translated, it gives CATSGTSGGHEQYF.